These T cell receptor beta chains were read from a single sample in a study of blood T cell repertoires in COVID-19. Sequencing used immunoSEQ multiplex PCR; TCRdb keeps in-frame clones, though not all of them. This repertoire shows about 220,000 clones, 83% found once; its top ten account for 3.6%. The sequenced sample was PBMCs or T cells enriched from blood (not recorded which). The receptors originated from a woman in her 40s who had been exposed to COVID-19. Each CDR3 is given with its conserved first and last residue. The D gene is left open where the match is weak. The size entry is marked missing in some rows and otherwise reads once, few, many or a size class.

>.|TRBV7-9|.|TRBJ1-1
CASSLGLGANTEAFF
TGTGCCAGCAGCTTAGGTTTGGGGGCGAACACTGAAGCTTTCTTT
>.|TRBV7-3|.|TRBJ2-5
CASSQTGQETQYF
TGTGCCAGCAGCCAGACCGGGCAAGAGACCCAGTACTTC
>few|TRBV22-1|.|TRBJ1-2
CPGSARDPGNYGYTF
TGTCCTGGGAGCGCACGCGATCCAGGCAACTATGGCTACACCTTC
>.|TRBV28|.|TRBJ2-7
CASSFIGVTSYEQYF
TGTGCCAGCAGTTTCATAGGGGTGACATCCTACGAGCAGTACTTC
>.|TRBV5-1|.|TRBJ2-1
CASSIGQGLNNEQFF
TGCGCCAGCAGTATCGGACAGGGACTAAACAATGAGCAGTTCTTC
>.|TRBV5-1|.|TRBJ2-5
CASSSGIGQETQYF
TGCGCCAGCAGCTCAGGGATAGGTCAAGAGACCCAGTACTTC
>.|TRBV5-5|.|TRBJ1-5
CASSLARAEQPQHF
TGTGCCAGCAGCTTGGCCAGGGCCGAGCAGCCCCAGCATTTT
>.|TRBV2|.|TRBJ2-3
CASSVQAPSSTDTQYF
TGTGCCAGCAGTGTACAGGCCCCCTCTAGCACAGATACGCAGTATTTT
>.|TRBV9|TRBD1|TRBJ2-1
CASSGGQGVLNEQFF
TGTGCCAGCAGCGGGGGACAGGGGGTTCTAAATGAGCAGTTCTTC
>.|TRBV30|TRBD2|TRBJ2-3
CACTLAGNTDTQYF
TGTGCCTGCACCCTAGCGGGGAACACAGATACGCAGTATTTT
>.|TRBV7-6|TRBD1|TRBJ1-3
CASSLAGTGISSNTIYF
TGTGCCAGCAGCTTAGCGGGGACAGGGATATCCTCAAACACCATATATTTT
>.|TRBV7-2|.|TRBJ2-7
CASSLTSQGAYEQYF
TGTGCCAGCAGCTTAACATCACAGGGTGCCTACGAGCAGTACTTC
>.|TRBV3-1/TRBV3-2|TRBD1|TRBJ1-2
CASSYPKTGLYTF
TGTGCCAGCAGCTATCCAAAGACAGGGCTCTACACCTTC
>many|TRBV7-8|.|TRBJ1-5
CASSLVDSRTGQPQHF
TGTGCCAGCAGCTTAGTTGACTCTCGAACGGGTCAGCCCCAGCATTTT
>once|TRBV3-1/TRBV3-2|TRBD2|TRBJ2-3
CASNRRGAHTDTQYF
TGTGCCAGCAATAGGCGGGGGGCCCACACAGATACGCAGTATTTT
>.|TRBV4-3|TRBD2|TRBJ2-6
CASSQDLVLGLVPSGANVLTF
TGCGCCAGCAGCCAAGATCTCGTCTTGGGACTAGTCCCCTCTGGGGCCAACGTCCTGACTTTC